This passage covers 10 T cell receptor beta chains from one sample sequenced in a study of siplizumab effects on memory and regulatory T cells. Clones were read by immunoSEQ multiplex PCR, and TCRdb kept only the in-frame ones, dropping some. The table shows 85,000 or so clones, with 85% to 95% occurring only once. The material sequenced was CD8+ T cells sorted from blood. The receptors derive from a human donor in good health.

The sample holds one count of this clone. The V and J genes are TRBV5-4 and TRBJ2-1, with 7 bases aligning to TRBD2. Germline values: CDR1 SGHNT, CDR2 YYREEE (reference sequence). Losses at the gene ends were 3 bases for V and 5 bases for J; bases not matched to a gene: 5. This CDR3 spans 14 amino acids. The CDR3 DNA is TGTGCCAGCAGCTCACGGACTAGTAACAATGAGCAGTTCTTC. Its protein is CASSSRTSNNEQFF.

This rearrangement joins TRBV6-6 to TRBJ1-1; the D is unclear. V was clipped by 5 bases and J by 6 bases, with 13 bases between them. The germline V gene encodes CDR1 MNHNY and CDR2 SVGAGI (reference sequence). The CDR3 has 13 residues. CDR3 amino acids: CASSDGWDSEAFF. The DNA of the CDR3 is TGTGCCAGCAGTGACGGTTGGGATTCTGAAGCTTTCTTT.

This rearrangement joins TRBV7-6 to TRBJ2-1, with a possible D match to TRBD2 (7 bases). V lost 0 bases, J lost 6 bases, and 18 bases lay in between. CDR1 and CDR2 from the germline V gene are SGHVS and FNYEAQ. There are 17 residues in the CDR3. CDR3 amino acids: CASSLAGGAMVFNEQFF. The CDR3 DNA reads as TGTGCCAGCAGCTTAGCGGGGGGGGCCATGGTGTTCAATGAGCAGTTCTTC. The entire variable domain, with the rest obtained from reference TRBV7-6 and TRBJ2-1, is as follows: GAGVSQSPRYKVTKRGQDVALRCDPISGHVSLYWYRQALGQGPEFLTYFNYEAQQDKSGLPNDRFSAERPEGSISTLTIQRTEQRDSAMYRCASSLAGGAMVFNEQFFGPGTRLTVL.

This clone was observed once. This chain joins TRBV6-5 and TRBJ2-1; 8 bases agree with TRBD2. The CDR3 loop spans 15 amino acids. Germline V gives CDR1 MNHEY, CDR2 SVGAGI. J gave up 6 bases and V 4 bases, and 8 bases lay outside the gene matches. CDR3 residues: CASSLSGSGFNEQFF. The CDR3 DNA reads as TGTGCCAGCAGTTTAAGCGGGAGCGGGTTCAATGAGCAGTTCTTC.

The genes are TRBV10-3 and TRBJ2-1; D gene ambiguous. This CDR3 is 16 amino acids long. V lost 0 bases and J lost 2, with 11 bases in between. CDR1 and CDR2 (germline): ENHRY, SYGVKD. CDR3 nucleotide sequence: TGTGCCATCAGTGAGTCGGCGGAGTGGACCTACAATGAGCAGTTCTTC. Protein: CAISESAEWTYNEQFF.

This clone was recorded only once. The chain combines TRBV19 with TRBJ1-4; D uncertain. V lost 6 bases to trimming and J lost 3 bases, with 14 bases between them. The CDR3 is 15 residues long. CDR1 LNHDA and CDR2 SQIVND come from the germline V gene (reference sequence). As DNA, the CDR3 is TGTGCCAGTAGGGTCGTGTCCGAGGCTAATGAAAAACTGTTTTTT. It codes for CASRVVSEANEKLFF.

The chain has TRBV9 and TRBJ2-3; D gene unclear. CDR1 and CDR2 (germline): SGDLS, YYNGEE. Trimming cost V 0 bases and J 6 bases, with 8 bases left between them. This CDR3 has 13 amino acids. CDR3 nucleotide sequence: TGTGCCAGCAGCGTAGATGGATCGGATACGCAGTATTTT. Amino acid sequence: CASSVDGSDTQYF. Drawing the rest from reference TRBV9 and TRBJ2-3, the complete variable domain is DSGVTQTPKHLITATGQRVTLRCSPRSGDLSVYWYQQSLDQGLQFLIQYYNGEERAKGNILERFSAQQFPDLHSELNLSSLELGDSALYFCASSVDGSDTQYFGPGTRLTVL.

The CDR3, as DNA: TGTGCCAGCAGCGTAGTGGCTAGCGGCTCCTACAATGAGCAGTTCTTC. Its protein product is CASSVVASGSYNEQFF. The chain joins TRBV9 to TRBJ2-1; 7 nucleotides align to TRBD2. The CDR3 consists of 16 residues. The germline CDR1 and CDR2 sequences are SGDLS and YYNGEE. Germline trimming cut 0 bases from V and 0 bases from J; bases unmatched to any gene: 3. Full variable domain (remainder filled in from reference TRBV9 and TRBJ2-1): DSGVTQTPKHLITATGQRVTLRCSPRSGDLSVYWYQQSLDQGLQFLIQYYNGEERAKGNILERFSAQQFPDLHSELNLSSLELGDSALYFCASSVVASGSYNEQFFGPGTRLTVL.

The CDR3 DNA sequence: TGCGCCAGCAGCTTCGACTTTACCACAGATACGCAGTATTTT. It codes for CASSFDFTTDTQYF. V is TRBV5-1 and J is TRBJ2-3; D is undetermined. Trimming shortened V by 2 bases and J by 2 bases, and 9 bases separated the two germline ends. CDR3 length equals 14 residues. CDR1 SGHRS and CDR2 YFSETQ come from the germline V gene.

The V and J genes are TRBV5-1 and TRBJ2-2; D is uncertain. The CDR3 contains 12 residues. Deletions cut 0 bases from V and 6 bases from J, with 3 bases between. Germline CDR1 is SGHRS and CDR2 is YFSETQ. The CDR3 DNA reads as TGCGCCAGCAGCTTGGTATCCGGGGAGCTGTTTTTT. Residues: CASSLVSGELFF.